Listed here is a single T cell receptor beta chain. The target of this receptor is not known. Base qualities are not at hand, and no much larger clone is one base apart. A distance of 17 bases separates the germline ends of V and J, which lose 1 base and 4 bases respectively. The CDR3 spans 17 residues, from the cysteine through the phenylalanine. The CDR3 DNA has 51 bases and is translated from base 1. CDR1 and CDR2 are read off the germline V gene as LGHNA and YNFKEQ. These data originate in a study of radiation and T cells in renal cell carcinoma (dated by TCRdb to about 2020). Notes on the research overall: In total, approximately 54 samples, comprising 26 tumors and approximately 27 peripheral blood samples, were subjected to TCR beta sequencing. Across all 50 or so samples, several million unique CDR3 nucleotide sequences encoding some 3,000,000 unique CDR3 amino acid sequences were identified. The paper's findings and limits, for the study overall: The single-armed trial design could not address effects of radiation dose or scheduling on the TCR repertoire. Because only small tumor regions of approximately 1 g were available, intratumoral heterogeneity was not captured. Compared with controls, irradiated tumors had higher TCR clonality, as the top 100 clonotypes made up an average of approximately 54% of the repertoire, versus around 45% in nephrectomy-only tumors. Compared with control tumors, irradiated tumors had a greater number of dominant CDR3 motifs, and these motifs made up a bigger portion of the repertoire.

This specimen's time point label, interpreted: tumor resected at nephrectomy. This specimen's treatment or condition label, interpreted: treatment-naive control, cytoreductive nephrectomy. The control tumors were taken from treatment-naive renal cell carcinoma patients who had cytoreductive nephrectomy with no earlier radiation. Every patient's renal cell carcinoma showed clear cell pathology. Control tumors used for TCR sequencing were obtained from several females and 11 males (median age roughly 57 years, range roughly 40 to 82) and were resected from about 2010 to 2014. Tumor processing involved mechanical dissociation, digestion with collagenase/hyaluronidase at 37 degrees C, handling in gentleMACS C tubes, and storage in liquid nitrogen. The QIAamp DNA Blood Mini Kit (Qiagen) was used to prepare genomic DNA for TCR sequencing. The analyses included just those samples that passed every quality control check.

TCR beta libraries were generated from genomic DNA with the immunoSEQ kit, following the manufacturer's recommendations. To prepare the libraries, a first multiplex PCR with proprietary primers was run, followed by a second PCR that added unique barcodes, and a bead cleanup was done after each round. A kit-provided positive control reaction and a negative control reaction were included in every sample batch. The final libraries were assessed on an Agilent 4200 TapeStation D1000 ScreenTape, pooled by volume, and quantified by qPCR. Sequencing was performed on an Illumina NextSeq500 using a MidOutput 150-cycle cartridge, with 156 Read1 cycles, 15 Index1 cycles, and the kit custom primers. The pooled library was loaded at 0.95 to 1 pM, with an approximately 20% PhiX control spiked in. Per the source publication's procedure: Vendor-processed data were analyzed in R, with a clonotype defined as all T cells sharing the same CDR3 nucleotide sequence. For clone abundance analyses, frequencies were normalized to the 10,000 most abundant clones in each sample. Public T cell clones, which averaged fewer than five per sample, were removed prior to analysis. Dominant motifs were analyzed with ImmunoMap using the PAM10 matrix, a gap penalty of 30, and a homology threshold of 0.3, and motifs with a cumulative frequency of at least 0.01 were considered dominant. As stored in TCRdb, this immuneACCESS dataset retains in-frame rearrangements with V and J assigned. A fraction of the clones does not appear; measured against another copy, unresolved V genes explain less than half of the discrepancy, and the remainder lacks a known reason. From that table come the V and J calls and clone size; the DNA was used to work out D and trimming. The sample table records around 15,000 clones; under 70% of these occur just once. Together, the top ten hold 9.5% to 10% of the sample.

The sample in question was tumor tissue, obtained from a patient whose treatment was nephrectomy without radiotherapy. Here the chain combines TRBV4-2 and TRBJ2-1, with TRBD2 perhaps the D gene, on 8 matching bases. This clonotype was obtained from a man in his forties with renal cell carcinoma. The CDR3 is CASSQGGGTEGYNEQFF. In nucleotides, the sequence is TGTGCCAGCAGCCAAGGCGGGGGGACAGAGGGTTACAATGAGCAGTTCTTC.